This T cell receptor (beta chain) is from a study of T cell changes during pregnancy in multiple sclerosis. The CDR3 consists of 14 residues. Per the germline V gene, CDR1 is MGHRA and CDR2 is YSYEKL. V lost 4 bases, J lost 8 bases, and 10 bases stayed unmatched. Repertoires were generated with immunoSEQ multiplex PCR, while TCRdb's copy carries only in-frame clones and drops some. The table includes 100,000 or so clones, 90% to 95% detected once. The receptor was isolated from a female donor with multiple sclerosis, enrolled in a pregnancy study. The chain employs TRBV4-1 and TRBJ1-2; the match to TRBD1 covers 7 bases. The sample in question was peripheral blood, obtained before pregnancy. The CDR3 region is CASSPSTGARGYTF. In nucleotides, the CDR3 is TGCGCCAGCAGCCCTTCTACAGGGGCTCGCGGCTACACCTTC.